This T cell receptor (beta chain) was found in a study of CD8+ T cells in alopecia areata. Study-level background: Administration of oral tofacitinib to treated patients was at 5 to 10 mg twice daily.

The CDR3 has 14 amino acids. Trimming left V 0 bases short and J 2 bases short, with 6 bases between. Germline CDR1 SGHVS, CDR2 FQNEAQ. Isolated RNA was reverse transcribed into cDNA used as the sequencing template. The assay was immunoSEQ multiplex PCR, and TCRdb's table has in-frame clones only and misses some. The sample shows 110,000 to 150,000 clones, about three fifths of them seen only once. The sequence was collected from a human donor with alopecia areata. The chain is built from TRBV7-8 and TRBJ2-3; no firm D call. This specimen consisted of CD4+ T cells sorted from blood, obtained at week 0. CDR3 sequence reads: CASSLAHNTDTQYF. The CDR3 region has the DNA TGTGCCAGCAGCTTAGCACACAACACAGATACGCAGTATTTT.